The present T cell receptor beta chain was sequenced within a study of blood T cell repertoires in COVID-19. At the level of the study: Nucleic acid was either cDNA or gDNA, and it came from T cells, B-cell-depleted T cells, or PBMCs.

The CDR3 has 13 amino acids. The V end lost 4 bases, the J end lost 3 bases, and 8 bases lay between the germline ends. The V gene's germline CDR1 is KGHDR and CDR2 SFDVKD. Sequencing was performed with immunoSEQ multiplex PCR; in TCRdb, only in-frame clones are kept and a portion is missing. The sample holds some 220,000 clones, 75% to 90% seen once. Participant ages covered about 18 to 100 years across 24 US areas. Participants' own reports of clinical history determined their cohort assignment. The TCR comes from a woman aged 18-30 years in a cohort exposed to, infected with or recovered from COVID-19 (not recorded which). Sequenced material: PBMCs or T cells enriched from blood (not recorded which). This rearrangement joins TRBV24-1 to TRBJ1-1; D is perhaps TRBD1 (5 bases). CDR3 loop: CATSDLTDTEAFF. CDR3 DNA sequence: TGTGCCACCAGTGACCTGACAGACACTGAAGCTTTCTTT.